Below, 11 T cell receptor beta chains from the same sample are listed, as sequenced in a study of T cells in narcolepsy. Method: immunoSEQ multiplex PCR; TCRdb's copy keeps in-frame clones and lacks some. Altogether about 21,000 clones are present, about 91% being singletons, with the ten largest covering more than 0.95%. Sequences were obtained from CD45RA- memory CD4+ T cells from PBMCs. These receptors originate from a human donor with narcolepsy.

The chain employs TRBV11-2 and TRBJ2-7; TRBD2 agrees at 8 bases. CDR1 SGHAT and CDR2 FQNNGV come from the germline V gene. J lost 2 bases, V lost 5 bases, and 8 bases had no gene match. This CDR3 is built from 15 residues. This chain's CDR3 is CASSHNSGAAYEQYF. The CDR3 nucleotides read TGTGCCAGCAGCCATAATAGCGGGGCCGCCTACGAGCAGTACTTC.

This chain joins TRBV7-9 and TRBJ2-1; no clear D. V lost 1 base and J lost 7, with 11 bases in between. The length of the CDR3 is 14 residues. Germline assignment: CDR1 SEHNR and CDR2 FQNEAQ (reference sequence). The CDR3 here is CASSLDRASNEQFF. The CDR3 bases are TGTGCCAGCAGCTTAGATCGGGCCTCGAATGAGCAGTTCTTC.

The rearrangement uses TRBV7-2 and TRBJ1-4; D might be TRBD1 (6 bases). The CDR3 contains 14 residues. The V gene lost 6 bases and the J gene lost 8 bases, with 16 bases spanning the gap. From germline, CDR1 is SGHTA and CDR2 FQGNSA. The CDR3 DNA reads as TGTGCCAGCAGGTCAGGGGCCTACGTGGAAAAACTGTTTTTT. Translated, it gives CASRSGAYVEKLFF.

CDR3 nucleotide sequence: TGTGCCATCGGGGGACTAGCCTGGCAAGAGACCCAGTACTTC. It specifies CAIGGLAWQETQYF. The J gene is TRBJ2-5, the V gene TRBV10-3, with TRBD2 identical over 9 bases. Trimming at V came to 8 bases and at J to 2 bases, leaving 6 bases not matched to a gene. Per the germline V gene, CDR1 is ENHRY and CDR2 is SYGVKD. The CDR3 runs to 14 residues.

The chain has TRBV28 and TRBJ1-4; D is possibly TRBD1 (6 bases). The V end lost 6 bases, the J end lost 7 bases, and 9 bases lay between the germline ends. From germline, CDR1 is MDHEN and CDR2 SYDVKM. The CDR3 is made up of 12 amino acids. The DNA of the CDR3 is TGTGCCAGCAGGGCAGGGGTTGAAAAACTGTTTTTT. Its protein product is CASRAGVEKLFF. Full variable domain (missing parts from reference TRBV28 and TRBJ1-4): DVKVTQSSRYLVKRTGEKVFLECVQDMDHENMFWYRQDPGLGLRLIYFSYDVKMKEKGDIPEGYSVSREKKERFSLILESASTNQTSMYLCASRAGVEKLFFGSGTQLSVL.

The chain has TRBV28 and TRBJ1-2; D gene ambiguous. Trimming took off 6 bases at V and 4 bases at J, with 15 bases between the two ends. This CDR3 region has 14 residues. CDR1 and CDR2 from the germline V gene are MDHEN and SYDVKM. The CDR3 region has the DNA TGTGCCAGCAGCCGCAGTCCGCTAGGCTATGGCTACACCTTC. Translating it yields CASSRSPLGYGYTF.

V gene TRBV29-1 combines with J gene TRBJ1-2, with a weak D call TRBD1 (5 bases). Germline CDR1 and CDR2: SQVTM and ANQGSEA. The CDR3 spans 17 residues. V was trimmed by 2 bases and J by 7 bases, leaving 26 bases between them. The CDR3 protein is CSVEREVGQPGSGGYTF. The CDR3 DNA is TGCAGCGTTGAAAGGGAGGTCGGACAACCTGGTTCAGGTGGCTACACCTTC.

The chain joins TRBV7-9 to TRBJ2-5, with D hard to call. CDR1 SEHNR and CDR2 FQNEAQ come from the germline V gene (reference sequence). Trimming cost V 4 bases and J 4 bases, with 10 bases left between them. The CDR3 has 13 amino acids. In DNA, the CDR3 is TGTGCCAGCAGCTCGGAAGGACGAGAGACCCAGTACTTC. It encodes CASSSEGRETQYF. The variable domain in full, completed from reference TRBV7-9 and TRBJ2-5, reads DTGVSQNPRHKITKRGQNVTFRCDPISEHNRLYWYRQTLGQGPEFLTYFQNEAQLEKSRLLSDRFSAERPKGSFSTLEIQRTEQGDSAMYLCASSSEGRETQYFGPGTRLLVL.

The genes are TRBV7-3 and TRBJ1-1; D may be TRBD1 (6 bases). There are 16 residues in the CDR3. Trimming pared 4 bases from V and 0 bases from J, leaving 15 bases between. CDR1 SGHTA and CDR2 FQGTGA come from the germline V gene. The CDR3 spells CASSSQLTGLNTEAFF. CDR3 DNA: TGTGCCAGCAGCTCCCAGTTGACAGGACTGAACACTGAAGCTTTCTTT.

This rearrangement joins TRBV9 to TRBJ2-7; the match to TRBD2 covers 7 bases. In germline, CDR1 is SGDLS, CDR2 YYNGEE. V lost 0 bases and J lost 4; bases outside the gene matches: 7. This CDR3 region has 15 residues. This CDR3 reads CASSVGLAFTYEQYF. Written as DNA, the CDR3 is TGTGCCAGCAGCGTAGGACTAGCCTTTACGTACGAGCAGTACTTC. Together with reference TRBV9 and TRBJ2-7, the CDR3 gives the full variable domain: DSGVTQTPKHLITATGQRVTLRCSPRSGDLSVYWYQQSLDQGLQFLIQYYNGEERAKGNILERFSAQQFPDLHSELNLSSLELGDSALYFCASSVGLAFTYEQYFGPGTRLTVT.

This clone has only a few counts. V and J are TRBV5-4 and TRBJ2-7; the match to TRBD2 covers 8 bases. The germline V gene has CDR1 SGHNT and CDR2 YYREEE (reference sequence). CDR3 length equals 16 residues. J was trimmed by 0 bases and V by 4 bases; bases with no gene match: 9. Here the CDR3 DNA reads TGTGCCAGCAGCCCGAACTACGGGACTAGCTCCTACGAGCAGTACTTC. Translation: CASSPNYGTSSYEQYF.